These 13 T cell receptor beta chains came from one sample sequenced in a study of spatial heterogeneity in lung cancer. Time point noted: sample taken at primary tumor resection. Extraction of whole RNA from tumor, nontumor lung or frozen PBMC preceded unsorted sequencing. TCRdb used MiXCR to reprocess the 5' RACE reads, holding one entry per CDR3 protein. The sample holds tens of thousands of distinct CDR3 sequences, 7.5% to 9% seen once. The source was PBMCs, collected at surgery. Receptors originate from a female donor with early-stage non-small cell lung cancer.

This clonotype turned up a few times. The V gene is TRBV5-4, the J gene TRBJ2-5; TRBD2 agrees at 12 bases. Germline V lookup: CDR1 SGHNT, CDR2 YYREEE (reference sequence). J lost 2 bases, V lost 3 bases, and 5 bases had no gene match. The CDR3 contains 16 residues. The CDR3 reads CASSSRLAGDQETQYF. Written as DNA, the CDR3 is TGTGCCAGCAGCTCCCGACTAGCGGGAGATCAAGAGACCCAGTACTTC. The full variable domain, rest sourced from reference TRBV5-4 and TRBJ2-5, is ETGVTQSPTHLIKTRGQQVTLRCSSQSGHNTVSWYQQALGQGPQFIFQYYREEENGRGNFPPRFSGLQFPNYSSELNVNALELDDSALYLCASSSRLAGDQETQYFGPGTRLLVL.

The chain couples TRBV6-5 to TRBJ1-5, with D perhaps matching TRBD1 (6 bases). Per germline, CDR1 MNHEY and CDR2 SVGAGI. The V end was cut by 5 bases, the J end by 6 bases, with 17 bases between. The CDR3 is 15 amino acids. The CDR3 bases are TGTGCCAGCAGTACATTCCCAGGGGTGGGTCAGCCCCAGCATTTT. Its protein is CASSTFPGVGQPQHF.

The chain has TRBV2 and TRBJ1-3, with a weak D call TRBD1 (5 bases). Trimming took off 6 bases at V and 5 bases at J, with 11 bases between the two ends. Germline V gene data show CDR1 as SNHLY and CDR2 as FYNNEI. CDR3 size: 13 residues. The CDR3 reads CASRPDSRNTIYF. The CDR3 DNA follows: TGTGCCAGCAGACCCGACAGTCGAAACACCATATATTTT.

This clonotype has just a few counts. The gene calls are TRBV7-8 and TRBJ2-3, with D possibly TRBD1 on 6 matching bases. CDR1 and CDR2 (germline): SGHVS, FQNEAQ. V lost 5 bases and J lost 7, with 16 bases in between. This CDR3 region has 14 residues. The CDR3 loop is CASSPKQGPHTQYF. The CDR3 DNA follows: TGTGCCAGCAGCCCTAAACAGGGCCCGCATACGCAGTATTTT.

The chain joins TRBV7-2 to TRBJ2-3, with TRBD2 matching over 15 bases. V gave up 5 bases and J gave up 5 bases; unmatched junction bases: 2. The CDR3 has 15 residues. Germline CDR1 SGHTA, CDR2 FQGNSA. The CDR3 region is CASSRTSGGVDTQYF. DNA for the CDR3: TGTGCCAGCAGCCGGACTAGCGGGGGGGTAGATACGCAGTATTTT.

This clonotype was counted a few times. The chain uses TRBV5-5 and TRBJ2-7; D is unclear. Between the trimmed V and J ends, which lost 1 base and 2 bases, there was a span of 10 bases. The germline V gene has CDR1 SGHKS and CDR2 YYEKEE (reference sequence). The length of the CDR3 is 14 residues. CDR3 sequence: CASSLYPETYEQYF. Here the CDR3 DNA reads TGTGCCAGCAGCTTGTATCCAGAGACCTACGAGCAGTACTTC.

This clonotype has a count of ten or more. V gene TRBV2 combines with J gene TRBJ2-1; 9 positions agree with TRBD2. J lost 2 bases, V lost 3 bases, and 14 bases had no gene match. Germline CDR1 is SNHLY and CDR2 is FYNNEI. The CDR3 consists of 19 residues. The CDR3 sequence is CASSDFSWLAGRTYNEQFF. CDR3 in DNA: TGTGCCAGCAGTGACTTCAGTTGGCTAGCGGGGCGAACCTACAATGAGCAGTTCTTC. The full variable domain, its missing parts supplied by reference TRBV2 and TRBJ2-1, is EPEVTQTPSHQVTQMGQEVILRCVPISNHLYFYWYRQILGQKVEFLVSFYNNEISEKSEIFDDQFSVERPDGSNFTLKIRSTKLEDSAMYFCASSDFSWLAGRTYNEQFFGPGTRLTVL.

The chain uses TRBV20-1 and TRBJ2-3; 8 bases match TRBD2. With V trimmed by 6 bases and J by 4 bases, 9 bases remained unmatched. Looked up from germline, CDR1 is DFQATT and CDR2 is SNEGSKA (reference sequence). The CDR3 is 14 residues long. CDR3 nucleotide sequence: TGCAGTGCGATGCGGGGGGCCAGCGCAGATACGCAGTATTTT. It specifies CSAMRGASADTQYF.

The chain employs TRBV14 and TRBJ2-2; no clear D. Trimming pared 7 bases from V and 4 bases from J, leaving 13 bases between. There are 14 residues in the CDR3. Looked up from germline, CDR1 is SGHDN and CDR2 is FVKESK. CDR3 residues: CASTTSGATGELFF. The CDR3 DNA reads TGTGCCAGCACCACGTCGGGCGCCACCGGGGAGCTGTTTTTT.

The J gene is TRBJ2-1, the V gene TRBV19, with 8 bases matching TRBD1. CDR3 length: 13 amino acids. Germline V gene lookup returns CDR1 LNHDA and CDR2 SQIVND (reference sequence). V lost 8 bases, J lost 7 bases, and 7 bases stayed unmatched. The CDR3 loop is CASRTGNGNEQFF. CDR3 DNA sequence: TGTGCCAGTCGGACAGGGAATGGAAATGAGCAGTTCTTC. Full variable domain (rest looked up from reference TRBV19 and TRBJ2-1): DGGITQSPKYLFRKEGQNVTLSCEQNLNHDAMYWYRQDPGQGLRLIYYSQIVNDFQKGDIAEGYSVSREKKESFPLTVTSAQKNPTAFYLCASRTGNGNEQFFGPGTRLTVL.

In this sample, this clonotype turned up a few times. The chain carries TRBV27 and TRBJ1-2; unclear D gene. This CDR3 has 12 residues. Trimming took 6 bases from V and 2 from J, leaving 7 bases between them. CDR1 and CDR2 (germline): MNHEY, SMNVEV (reference sequence). The CDR3 nucleotides are TGTGCCAGCAGGAATACCAACTATGGCTACACCTTC. The encoded protein is CASRNTNYGYTF.

This clonotype was seen ten or more times. This rearrangement joins TRBV12-3 or TRBV12-4 to TRBJ2-5; either TRBD1 or TRBD2 may fit D (5 bases each). The V and J ends lost 3 bases and 4 bases respectively, with 9 bases between them. CDR3 length: 13 residues. CDR3 coding DNA: TGTGCCAGCAGTTTTGAGGGGTTAGAGACCCAGTACTTC. Protein sequence: CASSFEGLETQYF.

V usage is TRBV4-1 and J usage is TRBJ2-1; the match to TRBD2 covers 11 bases. The V and J ends lost 0 bases and 7 bases, in that order; junction bases with no gene match: 2. This CDR3 spans 15 amino acids. From germline, CDR1 is MGHRA and CDR2 YSYEKL. The CDR3 loop reads CASSQELAGVNEQFF. The CDR3 DNA sequence: TGCGCCAGCAGCCAAGAACTAGCGGGAGTTAATGAGCAGTTCTTC.